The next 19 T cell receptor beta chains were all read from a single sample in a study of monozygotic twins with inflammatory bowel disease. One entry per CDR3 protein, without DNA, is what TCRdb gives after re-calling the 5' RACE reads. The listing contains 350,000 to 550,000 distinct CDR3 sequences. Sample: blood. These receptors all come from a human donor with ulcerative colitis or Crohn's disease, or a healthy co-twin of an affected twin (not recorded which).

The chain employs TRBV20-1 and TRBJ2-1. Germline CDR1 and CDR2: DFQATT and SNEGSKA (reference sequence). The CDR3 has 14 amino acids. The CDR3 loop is CSARAREAQFEQFF.

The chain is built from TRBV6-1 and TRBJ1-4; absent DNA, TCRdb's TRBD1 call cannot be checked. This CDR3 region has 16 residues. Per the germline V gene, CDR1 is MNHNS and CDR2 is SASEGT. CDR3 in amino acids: CASSEEGTGRNEKLFF.

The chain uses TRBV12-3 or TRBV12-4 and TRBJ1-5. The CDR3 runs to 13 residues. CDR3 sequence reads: CASTLGHRQPQHF.

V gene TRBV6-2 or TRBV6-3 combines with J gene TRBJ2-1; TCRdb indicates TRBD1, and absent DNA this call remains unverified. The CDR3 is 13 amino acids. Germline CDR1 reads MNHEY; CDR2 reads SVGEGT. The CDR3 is CASSYSTGDEQFF.

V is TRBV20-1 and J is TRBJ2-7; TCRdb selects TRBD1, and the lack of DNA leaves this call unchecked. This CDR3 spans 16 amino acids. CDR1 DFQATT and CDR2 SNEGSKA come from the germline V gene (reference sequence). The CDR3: CSAPVGSGGRHYEQYF.

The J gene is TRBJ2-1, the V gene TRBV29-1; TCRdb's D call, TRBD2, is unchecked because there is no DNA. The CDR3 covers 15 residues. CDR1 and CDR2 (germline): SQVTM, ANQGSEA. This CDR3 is CSVEYQRGYEDEQFF.

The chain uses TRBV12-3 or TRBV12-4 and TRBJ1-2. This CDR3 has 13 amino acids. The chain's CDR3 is CASSFTDNYGYTF.

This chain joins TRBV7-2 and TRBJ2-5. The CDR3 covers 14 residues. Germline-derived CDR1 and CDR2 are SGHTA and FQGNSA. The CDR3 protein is CASSSGFAQETQYF.

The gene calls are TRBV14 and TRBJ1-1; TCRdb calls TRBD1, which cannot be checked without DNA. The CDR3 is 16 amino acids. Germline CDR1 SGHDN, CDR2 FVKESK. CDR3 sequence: CASSQDYRGRNTEAFF.

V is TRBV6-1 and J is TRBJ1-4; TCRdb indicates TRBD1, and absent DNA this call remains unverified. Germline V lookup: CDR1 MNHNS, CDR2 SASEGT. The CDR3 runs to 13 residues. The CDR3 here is CASLDRGGEKLFF.

Here the CDR3 reads CATQVAVGANVLTF. The chain joins TRBV28 to TRBJ2-6; as DNA is missing, the TRBD2 call by TCRdb cannot be tested. This CDR3 contains 14 residues. CDR1 and CDR2 (germline): MDHEN, SYDVKM. Full variable domain (remainder filled in from reference TRBV28 and TRBJ2-6): DVKVTQSSRYLVKRTGEKVFLECVQDMDHENMFWYRQDPGLGLRLIYFSYDVKMKEKGDIPEGYSVSREKKERFSLILESASTNQTSMYLCATQVAVGANVLTFGAGSRLTVL.

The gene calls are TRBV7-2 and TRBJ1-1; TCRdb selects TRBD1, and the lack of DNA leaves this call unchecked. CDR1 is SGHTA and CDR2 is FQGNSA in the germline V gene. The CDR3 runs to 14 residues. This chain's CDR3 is CASSTGLGNTEAFF. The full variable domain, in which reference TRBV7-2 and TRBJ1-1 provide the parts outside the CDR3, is GAGVSQSPSNKVTEKGKDVELRCDPISGHTALYWYRQSLGQGLEFLIYFQGNSAPDKSGLPSDRFSAERTGGSVSTLTIQRTQQEDSAVYLCASSTGLGNTEAFFGQGTRLTVV.

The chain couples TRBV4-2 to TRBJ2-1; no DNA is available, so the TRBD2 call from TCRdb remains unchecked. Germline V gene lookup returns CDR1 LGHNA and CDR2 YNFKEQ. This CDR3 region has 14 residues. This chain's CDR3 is CASSQDVRGLRQFF.

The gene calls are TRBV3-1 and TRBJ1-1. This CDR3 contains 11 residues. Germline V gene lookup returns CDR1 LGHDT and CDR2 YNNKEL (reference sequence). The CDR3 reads CASSQDQSAFF. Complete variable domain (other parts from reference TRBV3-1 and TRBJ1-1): DTAVSQTPKYLVTQMGNDKSIKCEQNLGHDTMYWYKQDSKKFLKIMFSYNNKELIINETVPNRFSPKSPDKAHLNLHINSLELGDSAVYFCASSQDQSAFFGQGTRLTVV.

CDR3 region: CSGSTAGGYTF. This chain links TRBV29-1 with TRBJ1-2; TCRdb designates TRBD1, a call that cannot be tested without DNA. Germline values: CDR1 SQVTM, CDR2 ANQGSEA. The CDR3 spans 11 residues.

CDR3 in amino acids: CASSLAGSIGTEAFF. The chain is built from TRBV28 and TRBJ1-1. Germline V CDR1 and CDR2: MDHEN, SYDVKM. This CDR3 comprises 15 residues.

The CDR3 region is CASSHQGRLVQGGNEQYF. The V call is TRBV14, the J call TRBJ2-7; TCRdb lists TRBD2, though no DNA is available to test this call. This CDR3 spans 18 amino acids. Germline loops: CDR1 SGHDN, CDR2 FVKESK.

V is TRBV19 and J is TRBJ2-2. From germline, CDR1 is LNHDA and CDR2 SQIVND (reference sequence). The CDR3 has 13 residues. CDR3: CASSIDTTGELFF.

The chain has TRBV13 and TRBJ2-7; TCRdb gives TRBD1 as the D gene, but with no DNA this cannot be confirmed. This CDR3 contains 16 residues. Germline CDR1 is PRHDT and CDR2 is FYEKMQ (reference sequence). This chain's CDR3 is CASSFFQGLGSYEQYF.